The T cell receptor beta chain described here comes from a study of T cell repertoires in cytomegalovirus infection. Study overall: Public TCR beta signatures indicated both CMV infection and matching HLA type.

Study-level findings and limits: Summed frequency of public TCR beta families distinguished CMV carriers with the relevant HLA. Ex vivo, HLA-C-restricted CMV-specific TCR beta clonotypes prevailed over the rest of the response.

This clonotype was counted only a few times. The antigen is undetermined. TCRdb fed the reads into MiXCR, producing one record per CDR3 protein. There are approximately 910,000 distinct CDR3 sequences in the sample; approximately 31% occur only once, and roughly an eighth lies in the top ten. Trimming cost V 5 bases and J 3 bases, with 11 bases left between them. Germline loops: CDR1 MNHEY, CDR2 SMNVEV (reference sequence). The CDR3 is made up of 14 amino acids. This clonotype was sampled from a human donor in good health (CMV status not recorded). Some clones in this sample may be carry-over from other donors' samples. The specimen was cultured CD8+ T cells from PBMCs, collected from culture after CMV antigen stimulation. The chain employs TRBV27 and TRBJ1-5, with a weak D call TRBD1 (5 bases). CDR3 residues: CASSPGTYNQPQHF. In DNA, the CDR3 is TGTGCCAGCAGTCCAGGGACGTACAATCAGCCCCAGCATTTT.